The present TCR beta chain was sequenced within a study of Ad26.COV2.S vaccination and SARS-CoV-2 variants. Turning to the study itself: It was the COV1001 Ad26.COV2.S trial arm that included the donor. Administration of Ad26.COV2.S was intramuscular, either once or twice 56 days apart.

The V gene's germline CDR1 is SQVTM and CDR2 ANQGSEA. The CDR3 spans 12 residues. V was clipped by 5 bases and J by 8 bases; unmatched bases: 4. TCRdb keeps only in-frame clones here, not all; method: immunoSEQ multiplex PCR. The table lists around 320,000 clones, 70% to 90% of them singletons. Noted treatment: about 20 received Ad26.COV2.S at low or high dose, single or two shots; several received placebo; per-sample allocation not given. Sampling occurred on day 63 after the first vaccine or placebo injection. An Ad26 vector was used to express Wuhan-strain SARS-CoV-2 spike as the vaccine. Sequenced material: peripheral blood, taken in a trial of Ad26.COV2.S vaccine versus placebo. This TCR was sampled from a person between 18 and 59 years old who received the Ad26.COV2.S COVID-19 vaccine or a placebo. The V gene is TRBV29-1, the J gene TRBJ1-4, with 8 bases matching TRBD1. CDR3: CSVSRQGEKLFF. As DNA, the CDR3 is TGCAGCGTTTCCCGACAGGGGGAAAAACTGTTTTTT.